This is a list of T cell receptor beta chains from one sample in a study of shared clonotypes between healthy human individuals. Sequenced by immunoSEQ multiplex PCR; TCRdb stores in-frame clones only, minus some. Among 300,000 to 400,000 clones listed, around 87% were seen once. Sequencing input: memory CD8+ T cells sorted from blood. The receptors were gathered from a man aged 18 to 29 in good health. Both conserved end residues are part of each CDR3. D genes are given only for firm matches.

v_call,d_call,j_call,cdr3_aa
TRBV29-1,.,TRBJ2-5,CSVEKAGSWGTQYF
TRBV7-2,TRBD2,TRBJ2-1,CASSSGLGALNEQFF
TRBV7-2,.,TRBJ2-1,CASSLFVAMNEQFF
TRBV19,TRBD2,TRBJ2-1,CASSIVGLAGGFGEQFF
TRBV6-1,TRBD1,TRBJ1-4,CASSQKTGRNEKLFF
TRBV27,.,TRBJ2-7,CASSFRGGSYEQYF
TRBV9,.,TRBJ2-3,CASSPPTISTDTQYF
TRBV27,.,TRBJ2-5,CASSLVGSQETQYF
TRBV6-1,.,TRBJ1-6,CASSEWAFNRDSPLHF
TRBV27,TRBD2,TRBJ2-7,CASSLSGRAGIYEQYF
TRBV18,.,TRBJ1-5,CASSPRRLSQPQHF
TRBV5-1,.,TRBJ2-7,CASSLWPSYEQYF
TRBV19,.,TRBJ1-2,CASSMTDNYGYTF
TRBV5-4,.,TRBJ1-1,CASSLGRGADTEAFF
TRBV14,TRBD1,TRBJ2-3,CASSQPTGVEGDTQYF